This T cell receptor beta chain was sequenced for a study of T-cell memory formation after mild COVID-19. Study results and limitations: Pre-infection memory contained some responding clones, which suggested that cross-reactive memory had joined. Later expanders leaned CD4+, whereas day 15 to 85 contracting clones were balanced CD4/CD8. Second-wave clones with a day 37 peak had unconfirmed SARS-CoV-2 specificity.

TCRdb reprocessed the 5' RACE reads with MiXCR, giving one entry per CDR3 protein. The sample lists about 150,000 distinct CDR3 sequences; 6% to 7% were seen once. CDR1 is SGHTA, CDR2 FQGNSA, per germline. Deletions cut 2 bases from V and 6 bases from J, with 11 bases between. The CDR3 extends over 15 amino acids. This clonotype was seen at least ten times. The target antigen is unknown. The chain links TRBV7-2 to TRBJ1-6, with D tentatively TRBD1 (6 bases). Sequencing was done on a sample of PBMCs or a T cell subset sorted from them (not recorded which). The source is an adult woman who had mild COVID-19 (a few samples of this study predate the infection). Cell type and time point are not known. DNA of the CDR3: TGTGCCAGCAGCTTAAACACAGGGAGTAATTCACCCCTCCACTTT. Its protein product is CASSLNTGSNSPLHF.